What follows are 25 T cell receptor beta chains derived from one specimen sequenced in a study of CD8 T cells in Susac syndrome. After extraction with the RNeasy kit, about 0.45 to 1 ug of the RNA was reverse transcribed using random hexamers. From the immunoSEQ multiplex PCR reads, TCRdb called clonotypes with MiXCR, one entry per CDR3 protein. Of 170,000 or so distinct CDR3 sequences in the sample, about 96% were seen once. Sequencing was performed on CD4+ T cells from PBMCs. These receptors came from a human donor with Susac syndrome.

J is TRBJ1-5 and V is TRBV19; D is uncertain. Germline V gene lookup returns CDR1 LNHDA and CDR2 SQIVND (reference sequence). V lost 5 bases to trimming and J lost 9 bases, with 17 bases between them. There are 14 residues in the CDR3. CDR3 in DNA: TGTGCCAGTAGTCCCCCTCTCAGTGGTTTGCCCCAGCATTTT. Its translation is CASSPPLSGLPQHF. The whole variable domain, filled in from reference TRBV19 and TRBJ1-5, reads DGGITQSPKYLFRKEGQNVTLSCEQNLNHDAMYWYRQDPGQGLRLIYYSQIVNDFQKGDIAEGYSVSREKKESFPLTVTSAQKNPTAFYLCASSPPLSGLPQHFGDGTRLSIL.

The chain is built from TRBV19 and TRBJ1-3, with D hard to call. Germline V gives CDR1 LNHDA, CDR2 SQIVND (reference sequence). V lost 4 bases and J 1 base, leaving 11 bases between the germline ends. The CDR3 extends over 15 amino acids. The CDR3 DNA is TGTGCCAGTAGTACCGGGGAACTGTCTGGAAACACCATATATTTT. This translates into CASSTGELSGNTIYF.

This sequence joins TRBV18 and TRBJ2-5, with 9 bases aligning to TRBD2. The CDR3 has 15 residues. CDR1 and CDR2 (germline): KGHSH, LQKENI. Losses at the gene ends were 0 bases for V and 7 bases for J; bases not matched to a gene: 6. The CDR3 loop reads CASSPPRTSAGTQYF. The CDR3 nucleotides read TGTGCCAGCTCACCACCGAGGACTAGCGCCGGGACCCAGTACTTC.

This sequence joins TRBV3-1 and TRBJ1-2; D not certain. Trimming shortened V by 4 bases and J by 3 bases, and 15 bases separated the two germline ends. The CDR3 sequence is 15 residues long. CDR1 and CDR2 (germline): LGHDT, YNNKEL (reference sequence). The CDR3 sequence: CASSLRDRSYYGYTF. Here the CDR3 DNA reads TGTGCCAGCAGCCTCCGCGACCGATCATACTATGGCTACACCTTC.

V and J are TRBV7-2 and TRBJ1-1; D possibly corresponds to TRBD1 (5 bases). The germline gives CDR1 SGHTA, CDR2 FQGNSA. Deletions cut 0 bases from V and 8 bases from J, with 13 bases between. The CDR3 length is 14 residues. CDR3 DNA sequence: TGTGCCAGCAGCTTAGCAGCGGGGGAACGGGAAGCTTTCTTT. This codes for CASSLAAGEREAFF.

The CDR3 coding sequence is TGTGCCAGCAGCGCAAGTAGGGGACATAACTATGGCTACACCTTC. Protein: CASSASRGHNYGYTF. V is TRBV7-2 and J is TRBJ1-2; the D gene is possibly TRBD1 (6 bases). Germline assignment: CDR1 SGHTA and CDR2 FQGNSA. The CDR3 has 15 residues. Trimming pared 5 bases from V and 1 base from J, leaving 14 bases between.

The rearrangement links TRBV29-1 to TRBJ2-1, with TRBD1 matching 8 bases. Germline CDR1 and CDR2: SQVTM and ANQGSEA. V dropped 6 bases and J dropped 3; count of bases not matched to a gene: 10. The CDR3 totals 15 residues. CDR3 sequence: CSVQLRDRSYNEQFF. CDR3 coding DNA: TGCAGCGTCCAACTCCGGGACAGGAGCTACAATGAGCAGTTCTTC.

This chain uses TRBV7-2 with TRBJ2-1; 10 bases are shared with TRBD2. This CDR3 has 14 residues. Germline V gene data show CDR1 as SGHTA and CDR2 as FQGNSA. V lost 5 bases, J lost 7 bases, and 5 bases stayed unmatched. DNA for the CDR3: TGTGCCAGCAGCCTCGGACTAGCGGTGAATGAGCAGTTCTTC. Translation: CASSLGLAVNEQFF.

DNA of the CDR3: TGTGCCAGCAGTTACGCTCCCGGGCGAGGAATCTACAATGAGCAGTTCTTC. Translation: CASSYAPGRGIYNEQFF. The chain uses TRBV6-5 and TRBJ2-1; D remains ambiguous. Trimming removed 2 bases at V and 3 bases at J, with 17 bases between. Germline V gives CDR1 MNHEY, CDR2 SVGAGI. CDR3 length: 17 residues.

The chain links TRBV18 to TRBJ2-3; D uncertain. This CDR3 is 13 amino acids long. Germline V gene sequence: CDR1 KGHSH, CDR2 LQKENI. V dropped 6 bases and J dropped 4 bases, with 11 bases sitting between them. The CDR3 is CASSPLAADTQYF. The DNA for the CDR3 is TGTGCCAGCTCCCCCCTCGCGGCAGATACGCAGTATTTT.

The chain uses TRBV28 and TRBJ2-7; no reliable D call. There are 14 residues in the CDR3. Trimming stripped 5 bases from V and 5 bases from J, with 16 bases between. CDR1 is MDHEN, CDR2 SYDVKM, per germline. The CDR3 nucleotides are TGTGCCAGCAGTCTCCCGGTGGGAATCGACGAGCAGTACTTC. It yields the protein CASSLPVGIDEQYF.

The CDR3 DNA sequence: TGCGCCAGCAGCTCCTTGATAAACACTGAAGCTTTCTTT. Protein: CASSSLINTEAFF. The chain employs TRBV5-1 and TRBJ1-1; D gene unclear. V lost 3 bases to trimming and J lost 2 bases, with 8 bases between them. The CDR3 contains 13 residues. CDR1 is SGHRS, CDR2 YFSETQ, per germline.

The J gene is TRBJ1-1, the V gene TRBV3-1, with TRBD1 matching over 7 bases. The CDR3 is 13 amino acids. The germline gives CDR1 LGHDT, CDR2 YNNKEL (reference sequence). V trimming: 6 bases; J trimming: 11 bases; junction bases outside the gene matches: 12. CDR3 protein: CASSRQGGHAAFF. The CDR3 nucleotides are TGTGCCAGCAGTCGTCAAGGGGGCCATGCGGCTTTCTTT.

The V gene is TRBV28, the J gene TRBJ2-1, with a possible D match to TRBD1 (6 bases). CDR1 is MDHEN, CDR2 SYDVKM, per germline. V gave up 8 bases and J gave up 6 bases, with 8 bases separating them. The CDR3 is made up of 11 amino acids. The CDR3 is CASGTSNEQFF. CDR3 nucleotide sequence: TGTGCCAGCGGGACATCCAATGAGCAGTTCTTC.

The chain combines TRBV20-1 with TRBJ2-7; possible D gene TRBD1, 6 bases. The germline V and J ends were trimmed by 3 bases and 6 bases, with 30 bases remaining between them. This CDR3 contains 18 residues. Germline CDR1 reads DFQATT; CDR2 reads SNEGSKA (reference sequence). CDR3 residues: CSASPLLGGQRQAVEQYF. The DNA for the CDR3 is TGCAGTGCTAGTCCCCTTCTCGGTGGCCAGCGACAGGCGGTCGAGCAGTACTTC.

J is TRBJ2-1 and V is TRBV12-3 or TRBV12-4; 11 bases agree with TRBD2. The CDR3 covers 16 residues. V lost 2 bases and J lost 4; bases outside the gene matches: 4. The CDR3 loop is CASSLILAGEYNEQFF. In DNA form, the CDR3 reads TGTGCCAGCAGTTTAATACTAGCGGGGGAGTACAATGAGCAGTTCTTC.

V gene TRBV28 combines with J gene TRBJ1-4; no reliable D call. Germline V gene lookup returns CDR1 MDHEN and CDR2 SYDVKM. The CDR3 is 13 amino acids. Between the trimmed V and J ends, which lost 2 bases and 7 bases, there was a span of 8 bases. The CDR3, as DNA: TGTGCCAGCAGTTTAGACGGACGTGAAAAACTGTTTTTT. Its protein product is CASSLDGREKLFF.

V usage is TRBV29-1 and J usage is TRBJ2-1; D unclear. Trimming stripped 2 bases from V and 7 bases from J, with 3 bases between. CDR3 size: 10 residues. The germline V gene has CDR1 SQVTM and CDR2 ANQGSEA. The CDR3 spells CSVERNEQFF. Here the CDR3 DNA reads TGCAGCGTTGAACGGAATGAGCAGTTCTTC.

V and J are TRBV15 and TRBJ1-4, with D maybe TRBD1 (6 bases). The CDR3 extends over 15 amino acids. Trimming stripped 0 bases from V and 5 bases from J, with 10 bases between. In germline, CDR1 is LNHNV, CDR2 YYDKDF (reference sequence). CDR3 sequence reads: CATSRDKGVNEKLFF. CDR3 coding DNA: TGTGCCACCAGCAGAGACAAGGGGGTGAATGAAAAACTGTTTTTT.

The chain recombines TRBV9 with TRBJ2-5; D is perhaps TRBD1 or TRBD2 (6 bases each). The V end lost 4 bases, the J end lost 13 bases, and 23 bases lay between the germline ends. Germline CDR1 and CDR2: SGDLS and YYNGEE. The CDR3 covers 14 residues. CDR3 residues: CASSPRGTPTPGYF. Written as DNA, the CDR3 is TGTGCCAGCAGCCCCCGCGGGACACCAACCCCGGGGTACTTC.

The genes are TRBV25-1 and TRBJ1-6; TRBD1 matches at 9 bases. Germline lookup yields CDR1 MGHDK and CDR2 SYGVNS. The CDR3 is made up of 13 amino acids. The V segment lost 8 bases and the J segment 10 bases; nucleotides outside the gene matches: 6. The CDR3 sequence: CASVGQGQSPLHF. The CDR3, as DNA: TGTGCCAGCGTGGGACAGGGCCAATCACCCCTCCACTTT.

The genes are TRBV30 and TRBJ2-5, with D possibly TRBD2 on 5 matching bases. This CDR3 is 12 amino acids long. V gave up 3 bases and J gave up 4 bases, with 9 bases separating them. Germline V gene sequence: CDR1 GTSNPN, CDR2 SVGIG (reference sequence). The CDR3: CAWRAGGETQYF. The CDR3 DNA reads TGTGCCTGGAGGGCAGGAGGAGAGACCCAGTACTTC.

The chain employs TRBV20-1 and TRBJ2-3; 9 bases fit TRBD2. J gave up 8 bases and V 5 bases, and 20 bases lay outside the gene matches. Germline loops: CDR1 DFQATT, CDR2 SNEGSKA (reference sequence). The CDR3 is 17 amino acids. CDR3 loop: CSAPWDRGLAGGGTQYF. CDR3 sequence (DNA): TGCAGTGCTCCGTGGGACCGCGGACTCGCGGGGGGGGGTACGCAGTATTTT.

The V gene is TRBV27, the J gene TRBJ2-7; 10 positions match TRBD2. Germline V gives CDR1 MNHEY, CDR2 SMNVEV (reference sequence). The CDR3 covers 13 residues. V was pared by 3 bases and J by 6 bases, with 2 bases of the junction left unmatched. CDR3 protein: CASSLASGSEQYF. The DNA for the CDR3 is TGTGCCAGCAGTTTGGCTAGCGGGAGCGAGCAGTACTTC.

Here the CDR3 reads CSASEVYEQFF. DNA of the CDR3: TGCAGTGCTAGTGAAGTGTATGAGCAGTTCTTC. The chain recombines TRBV20-1 with TRBJ2-1; D unclear. The CDR3 has 11 amino acids. V dropped 3 bases and J dropped 8 bases, with 8 bases sitting between them. Per the germline V gene, CDR1 is DFQATT and CDR2 is SNEGSKA (reference sequence).